These 30 T cell receptor beta chains came from one sample sequenced in a study of radiotherapy plus CTLA-4 blockade in lung cancer (dated 2018 in TCRdb). The library was generated by the immunoSEQ multiplex PCR assay. What TCRdb holds here is the immuneACCESS table cut down to in-frame rearrangements. Part of the clones is not present; checked against another copy, under half of the missing clones reflect an unresolved V gene, and the others are unexplained. The sample data list about 88,000 clones, and approximately 79% of these were observed just once. The ten largest clonotypes hold roughly an eighth of the sample. The source material was peripheral blood, sampled from a patient treated with radiotherapy plus ipilimumab. Receptors were obtained from a human donor with non-small cell lung cancer that progressed on radiotherapy plus ipilimumab.

The chain combines TRBV27 with TRBJ2-3; no clear D. CDR1 is MNHEY, CDR2 SMNVEV, per germline (reference sequence). The CDR3 is made up of 13 amino acids. The V end was cut by 4 bases, the J end by 6 bases, with 11 bases between. In DNA, the CDR3 is TGTGCCAGCAGTTATGACTCCGGGGATACGCAGTATTTT. Residues: CASSYDSGDTQYF.

The chain is built from TRBV29-1 and TRBJ2-5; D may be TRBD2 (6 bases). The CDR3 totals 15 residues. Per germline, CDR1 SQVTM and CDR2 ANQGSEA. V shed 6 bases and J shed 2 bases, with 19 bases lying between them. The CDR3 reads CSVDGRRREQETQYF. The CDR3, as DNA: TGCAGCGTCGATGGGAGGAGGAGAGAACAAGAGACCCAGTACTTC. The full variable domain, rest sourced from reference TRBV29-1 and TRBJ2-5, is SAVISQKPSRDICQRGTSLTIQCQVDSQVTMMFWYRQQPGQSLTLIATANQGSEATYESGFVIDKFPISRPNLTFSTLTVSNMSPEDSSIYLCSVDGRRREQETQYFGPGTRLLVL.

The rearrangement joins TRBV7-8 to TRBJ2-7; tentative D call: TRBD1 (6 bases). Trimming stripped 1 base from V and 3 bases from J, with 16 bases between. Looked up from germline, CDR1 is SGHVS and CDR2 is FQNEAQ. CDR3 length: 16 amino acids. Written as DNA, the CDR3 is TGTGCCAGCAGCTTAGGGCCGACGGGACACCTCTACGAGCAGTACTTC. Amino acid sequence: CASSLGPTGHLYEQYF.

This rearrangement joins TRBV10-3 to TRBJ2-7, with 11 bases fitting TRBD2. CDR3 length: 15 residues. Germline CDR1 reads ENHRY; CDR2 reads SYGVKD. V shed 6 bases and J 3 bases; nucleotides not matched to a gene: 7. CDR3 bases: TGTGCCATCAGCGCTAGCGGGGGGAACTACTACGAGCAGTACTTC. This sequence encodes CAISASGGNYYEQYF.

This chain links TRBV28 with TRBJ2-7; D ambiguous. CDR1 is MDHEN, CDR2 SYDVKM, per germline. The CDR3 contains 13 residues. Trimming removed 3 bases at V and 6 bases at J, with 12 bases between. The DNA for the CDR3 is TGTGCCAGCAGTTTCGGCAGTTCCCTCGAGCAGTACTTC. It yields the protein CASSFGSSLEQYF.

This rearrangement joins TRBV4-2 to TRBJ1-4; 9 bases fit TRBD1. Germline values: CDR1 LGHNA, CDR2 YNFKEQ. V was pared by 4 bases and J by 5 bases, with 5 bases of the junction left unmatched. This CDR3 is built from 15 residues. CDR3 bases: TGTGCCAGCAGCCCACCGGGACAGGGCAATGAAAAACTGTTTTTT. Its translation: CASSPPGQGNEKLFF.

The rearrangement uses TRBV2 and TRBJ1-2; D is perhaps TRBD1 (6 bases). The V end lost 7 bases, the J end lost 6 bases, and 18 bases lay between the germline ends. Per the germline V gene, CDR1 is SNHLY and CDR2 is FYNNEI. The CDR3 is 14 amino acids. The CDR3 protein is CASTPGGARNGYTF. DNA for the CDR3: TGTGCCAGCACACCGGGGGGGGCGCGAAATGGCTACACCTTC.

Note on this clone: Other DNA sequences in this sample translate to the same CDR3. This chain connects TRBV5-1 to TRBJ2-5, with a weak D call TRBD2 (6 bases). The germline CDR1 and CDR2 sequences are SGHRS and YFSETQ. V was clipped by 4 bases and J by 2 bases, with 15 bases between them. The CDR3 length is 15 residues. CDR3 region: CASSRDGGPQETQYF. The CDR3 bases are TGCGCCAGCAGCCGGGACGGGGGACCTCAAGAGACCCAGTACTTC.

The CDR3 loop is CASSFDNSPLHF. The CDR3 DNA sequence: TGTGCCAGCAGCTTTGATAATTCACCCCTCCACTTT. The chain employs TRBV7-2 and TRBJ1-6; no clear D. V lost 3 bases, J lost 5 bases, and 2 bases lay in between. Germline CDR1 and CDR2: SGHTA and FQGNSA. The CDR3 loop spans 12 amino acids.

There are many counts of this clone. V and J are TRBV6-1 and TRBJ2-7; D not resolved. Deletions cut 5 bases from V and 2 bases from J, with 13 bases between. This CDR3 spans 14 amino acids. The germline V gene has CDR1 MNHNS and CDR2 SASEGT. The CDR3: CASSPTDRTYEQYF. The CDR3 DNA follows: TGTGCCAGCAGTCCAACGGACCGAACCTACGAGCAGTACTTC.

The rearrangement uses TRBV4-1 and TRBJ2-1; TRBD2 agrees at 7 bases. V lost 0 bases, J lost 4 bases, and 6 bases stayed unmatched. The CDR3 extends over 16 amino acids. Germline CDR1 and CDR2: MGHRA and YSYEKL. In nucleotides, the CDR3 is TGCGCCAGCAGCCAAGAGAGGGACTACCTATACAATGAGCAGTTCTTC. It specifies CASSQERDYLYNEQFF.

This clone was detected a few times. The rearrangement joins TRBV28 to TRBJ2-7; 9 bases match TRBD1. The CDR3 covers 15 residues. J gave up 5 bases and V 5 bases, and 10 bases lay outside the gene matches. The germline V gene has CDR1 MDHEN and CDR2 SYDVKM. CDR3 sequence (DNA): TGTGCCAGCAGTCCAACTGGGACAGGGAGCGACGAGCAGTACTTC. Its translation is CASSPTGTGSDEQYF.

The chain employs TRBV11-2 and TRBJ1-1; D gene unclear. Deletions cut 6 bases from V and 8 bases from J, with 16 bases between. CDR1 and CDR2 (germline): SGHAT, FQNNGV. This CDR3 comprises 13 residues. The CDR3 sequence is CASSLRSFGEAFF. CDR3 DNA sequence: TGTGCCAGCAGTTTAAGGAGCTTCGGGGAAGCTTTCTTT.

The chain links TRBV28 to TRBJ2-1; D remains unclear. CDR1 is MDHEN, CDR2 SYDVKM, per germline. Trimming took off 3 bases at V and 2 bases at J, with 8 bases between the two ends. CDR3 length: 14 residues. The CDR3 nucleotides are TGTGCCAGCAGTTTTTCGACGGCCTACAATGAGCAGTTCTTC. This translates into CASSFSTAYNEQFF. The full variable domain, rest sourced from reference TRBV28 and TRBJ2-1, is DVKVTQSSRYLVKRTGEKVFLECVQDMDHENMFWYRQDPGLGLRLIYFSYDVKMKEKGDIPEGYSVSREKKERFSLILESASTNQTSMYLCASSFSTAYNEQFFGPGTRLTVL.

The CDR3 bases are TGTGCCAGCAGTCCGACCCGGGGCCCCTCACCCCTCCACTTT. Its protein is CASSPTRGPSPLHF. The chain employs TRBV27 and TRBJ1-6; tentatively, D is TRBD1 (5 bases). This CDR3 contains 14 residues. CDR1 is MNHEY, CDR2 SMNVEV, per germline (reference sequence). Trimming removed 5 bases from V and 10 bases from J, with 15 bases in between.

The chain recombines TRBV28 with TRBJ2-7; 7 nucleotides align to TRBD1. This CDR3 has 15 residues. V lost 3 bases to trimming and J lost 2 bases; unmatched junction nucleotides: 7. From germline, CDR1 is MDHEN and CDR2 SYDVKM. CDR3 region: CASSFPNRGAYEQYF. The CDR3 coding sequence is TGTGCCAGCAGTTTCCCCAACAGGGGCGCCTACGAGCAGTACTTC.

The chain joins TRBV28 to TRBJ1-4, with 8 bases aligning to TRBD1. Germline CDR1 and CDR2: MDHEN and SYDVKM. With 4 bases clipped from V and 6 bases from J, the junction kept 7 bases outside the gene matches. This CDR3 has 15 residues. The CDR3 sequence is CASSSPGQGHEKLFF. DNA of the CDR3: TGTGCCAGCAGTTCGCCCGGACAGGGACATGAAAAACTGTTTTTT.

In the case of this clone: The same CDR3 also results from other DNA sequences found in this sample. The CDR3 bases are TGCGCCAGCAGCTCGTCCCCCACAGATACGCAGTATTTT. This encodes CASSSSPTDTQYF. This sequence joins TRBV5-1 and TRBJ2-3; D remains unclear. Germline CDR1 is SGHRS and CDR2 is YFSETQ. This CDR3 contains 13 residues. The ends were cut back, 3 bases at V and 2 bases at J, with 7 bases in the middle.

The chain carries TRBV5-1 and TRBJ2-3; D possibly matches TRBD1 or TRBD2 (6 bases each). Trimming cost V 1 base and J 5 bases, with 14 bases left between them. The CDR3 extends over 15 amino acids. The V gene's germline CDR1 is SGHRS and CDR2 YFSETQ. CDR3 amino acids: CASSLTSGGGDTQYF. CDR3 sequence (DNA): TGCGCCAGCAGCTTGACTTCCGGAGGGGGAGATACGCAGTATTTT.

This clone was detected only a few times. The V gene is TRBV7-6, the J gene TRBJ2-1; D perhaps matches TRBD2 (6 bases). Deletions cut 3 bases from V and 2 bases from J, with 11 bases between. The germline CDR1 and CDR2 sequences are SGHVS and FNYEAQ. The CDR3 runs 15 residues. CDR3 in amino acids: CASSLGGVPYNEQFF. DNA of the CDR3: TGTGCCAGCAGCTTGGGGGGAGTTCCCTACAATGAGCAGTTCTTC.

This clone has a single count. V usage is TRBV6-5 and J usage is TRBJ2-7; 7 bases match TRBD2. The CDR3 runs 13 residues. CDR1 is MNHEY and CDR2 is SVGAGI in the germline V gene. V lost 6 bases to trimming and J lost 2 bases; unmatched junction nucleotides: 4. CDR3 DNA: TGTGCCAGCAGGGAGCGGGACCCCTACGAGCAGTACTTC. Amino acid sequence: CASRERDPYEQYF.

The chain joins TRBV4-2 to TRBJ1-2; D is perhaps TRBD1 (5 bases). The V end was cut by 0 bases, the J end by 0 bases, with 11 bases between. This CDR3 is 16 amino acids long. CDR1 is LGHNA and CDR2 is YNFKEQ in the germline V gene. CDR3 loop: CASSQEMTATNYGYTF. The CDR3 DNA follows: TGTGCCAGCAGCCAAGAAATGACAGCGACTAACTATGGCTACACCTTC.

The chain employs TRBV27 and TRBJ1-6; TRBD1 might be the D (5 bases). Trimming took off 0 bases at V and 6 bases at J, with 15 bases between the two ends. CDR1 and CDR2 from the germline V gene are MNHEY and SMNVEV (reference sequence). The CDR3 totals 17 residues. The CDR3 DNA reads as TGTGCCAGCAGTTTATCGGCTTGGGGACGGGGTAATTCACCCCTCCACTTT. It is translated as CASSLSAWGRGNSPLHF.

The chain couples TRBV25-1 to TRBJ1-2; unclear D gene. CDR3 length: 13 residues. The V end was cut by 7 bases, the J end by 4 bases, with 13 bases between. Per germline, CDR1 MGHDK and CDR2 SYGVNS. The CDR3 region is CASKLGKTYGYTF. CDR3 nucleotide sequence: TGTGCCAGCAAACTGGGAAAGACCTATGGCTACACCTTC.

This rearrangement joins TRBV13 to TRBJ2-6; D gene unclear. The germline V gene encodes CDR1 PRHDT and CDR2 FYEKMQ (reference sequence). The ends were cut back, 3 bases at V and 4 bases at J, with 4 bases in the middle. There are 13 residues in the CDR3. CDR3 sequence: CASSFGGANVLTF. The CDR3 DNA sequence: TGTGCCAGCAGCTTTGGAGGGGCCAACGTCCTGACTTTC.

CDR3 DNA sequence: TGTGCCAGCAGTTTACAGGTTCCGAGACAAGGTCTCTTCTACGAGCAGTACTTC. This gives the protein CASSLQVPRQGLFYEQYF. This sequence joins TRBV27 and TRBJ2-7; D gene uncertain. The CDR3 contains 18 residues. V lost 2 bases, J lost 3 bases, and 23 bases lay in between. Germline V CDR1 and CDR2: MNHEY, SMNVEV (reference sequence).

The J gene is TRBJ1-2, the V gene TRBV30; D gene ambiguous. CDR3 length: 13 amino acids. Per the germline V gene, CDR1 is GTSNPN and CDR2 is SVGIG (reference sequence). Trimming shortened V by 1 base and J by 8 bases, and 14 bases separated the two germline ends. The DNA of the CDR3 is TGTGCCTGGAGTGGAGCAGGCCGCGTGGGCTACACCTTC. Translation: CAWSGAGRVGYTF.

J is TRBJ2-4 and V is TRBV6-1; 7 nucleotides align to TRBD1. The CDR3 consists of 13 residues. After removal of 6 bases from V and 8 bases from J, the junction contained 7 bases not matched to a gene. Germline CDR1 reads MNHNS; CDR2 reads SASEGT. CDR3 DNA: TGTGCCAGCAGGGAGACAGGGAAAGACATTCAGTACTTC. This gives the protein CASRETGKDIQYF.

The rearrangement joins TRBV5-4 to TRBJ2-5; D unresolved. The CDR3 is 14 amino acids. The V gene lost 4 bases and the J gene lost 7 bases, with 17 bases spanning the gap. CDR1 SGHNT and CDR2 YYREEE come from the germline V gene (reference sequence). The CDR3, as DNA: TGTGCCAGCAGCCTAGGAGACCTGATAGGGACCCAGTACTTC. This encodes CASSLGDLIGTQYF.

The J gene is TRBJ2-4, the V gene TRBV30; TRBD1 or TRBD2 may be the D gene (5 bases each). The CDR3 runs 13 residues. Germline-derived CDR1 and CDR2 are GTSNPN and SVGIG (reference sequence). Between the trimmed V and J ends, which lost 4 bases and 5 bases, there was a span of 12 bases. CDR3 DNA: TGTGCCTGGAAGGTCCGGGGACAAAACATTCAGTACTTC. Amino acid sequence: CAWKVRGQNIQYF.